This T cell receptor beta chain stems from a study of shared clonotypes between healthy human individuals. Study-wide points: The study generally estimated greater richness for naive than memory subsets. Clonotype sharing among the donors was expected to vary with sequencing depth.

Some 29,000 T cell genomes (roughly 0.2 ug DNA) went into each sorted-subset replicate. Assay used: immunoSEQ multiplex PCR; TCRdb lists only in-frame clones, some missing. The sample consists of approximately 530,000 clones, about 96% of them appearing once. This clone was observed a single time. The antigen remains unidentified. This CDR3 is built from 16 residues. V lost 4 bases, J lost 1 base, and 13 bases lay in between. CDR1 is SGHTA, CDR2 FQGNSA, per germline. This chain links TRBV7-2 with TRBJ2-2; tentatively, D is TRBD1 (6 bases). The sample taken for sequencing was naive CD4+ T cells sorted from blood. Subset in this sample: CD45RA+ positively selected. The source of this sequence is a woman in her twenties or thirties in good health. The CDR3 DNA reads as TGTGCCAGCAGCTATTCCGGGACATTGAACACCGGGGAGCTGTTTTTT. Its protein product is CASSYSGTLNTGELFF.